These T cell receptor beta chains were read from a single sample in a study of shared clonotypes between healthy human individuals. Data came from immunoSEQ multiplex PCR; TCRdb stores just in-frame clones and leaves some out. The data show around 980,000 clones, more than 75% seen once. Sequencing used memory CD4+ T cells from PBMCs. The receptors were gathered from a man younger than 35 in good health. Some clones in this sample may be carry-over from other donors' samples. Each CDR3 is given without its conserved first and last residue.

CDR3 protein,J gene,V gene
ASSPQGGHIGNTIY,TRBJ1-3,TRBV7-2
ASTTLPFEYNEQF,TRBJ2-1,TRBV5-1
ASSLYSTGGAYEQY,TRBJ2-7,TRBV13
ASSLRLMNTEAF,TRBJ1-1,TRBV5-8
ASSVESGAGAYEQY,TRBJ2-7,TRBV9
ASSLTGVAEAF,TRBJ1-1,TRBV28
ASSFVMNTEAF,TRBJ1-1,TRBV19
ASSGGLGVVYTQY,TRBJ2-3,TRBV10-1
ASSQHSGNTIY,TRBJ1-3,TRBV11-3
ASSLGTGFYEQY,TRBJ2-7,TRBV6-1
ASQKAQGEETQY,TRBJ2-5,TRBV2
ASSISQFEQF,TRBJ2-1,TRBV19
ASRLSGNSYEQY,TRBJ2-7,TRBV7-2
ASSRREGISHEQY,TRBJ2-7,TRBV6-1
SVVPGQGEQY,TRBJ2-7,TRBV29-1
ASSLQAGTSGYNEQF,TRBJ2-1,TRBV7-3
ASSLGDRVTGELF,TRBJ2-2,TRBV7-9
ASSIVGEVAKNIQY,TRBJ2-4,TRBV19
AISAKREGGDTQY,TRBJ2-3,TRBV10-3
ASGLRGETQY,TRBJ2-5,TRBV19
ASSLGSNQPQH,TRBJ1-5,TRBV5-1
ASSALGTVSGNTIY,TRBJ1-3,TRBV9
ASSPGAGFGYGYT,TRBJ1-2,TRBV18
ASSGLGPNTGELF,TRBJ2-2,TRBV5-4
ASNHGTTETQY,TRBJ2-5,TRBV5-8
ASSQGRGSNQPQH,TRBJ1-5,TRBV18
ASSRTGGGYEQY,TRBJ2-7,TRBV6-5
ASSFGIKGDEQY,-,TRBV5-6
ASSSSFEGPISYEQY,TRBJ2-7,TRBV5-1
ASSSGAGGNTIY,TRBJ1-3,TRBV9
ASSQENTEAF,TRBJ1-1,TRBV7-9
ASSRLRGADTQY,TRBJ2-3,TRBV5-1